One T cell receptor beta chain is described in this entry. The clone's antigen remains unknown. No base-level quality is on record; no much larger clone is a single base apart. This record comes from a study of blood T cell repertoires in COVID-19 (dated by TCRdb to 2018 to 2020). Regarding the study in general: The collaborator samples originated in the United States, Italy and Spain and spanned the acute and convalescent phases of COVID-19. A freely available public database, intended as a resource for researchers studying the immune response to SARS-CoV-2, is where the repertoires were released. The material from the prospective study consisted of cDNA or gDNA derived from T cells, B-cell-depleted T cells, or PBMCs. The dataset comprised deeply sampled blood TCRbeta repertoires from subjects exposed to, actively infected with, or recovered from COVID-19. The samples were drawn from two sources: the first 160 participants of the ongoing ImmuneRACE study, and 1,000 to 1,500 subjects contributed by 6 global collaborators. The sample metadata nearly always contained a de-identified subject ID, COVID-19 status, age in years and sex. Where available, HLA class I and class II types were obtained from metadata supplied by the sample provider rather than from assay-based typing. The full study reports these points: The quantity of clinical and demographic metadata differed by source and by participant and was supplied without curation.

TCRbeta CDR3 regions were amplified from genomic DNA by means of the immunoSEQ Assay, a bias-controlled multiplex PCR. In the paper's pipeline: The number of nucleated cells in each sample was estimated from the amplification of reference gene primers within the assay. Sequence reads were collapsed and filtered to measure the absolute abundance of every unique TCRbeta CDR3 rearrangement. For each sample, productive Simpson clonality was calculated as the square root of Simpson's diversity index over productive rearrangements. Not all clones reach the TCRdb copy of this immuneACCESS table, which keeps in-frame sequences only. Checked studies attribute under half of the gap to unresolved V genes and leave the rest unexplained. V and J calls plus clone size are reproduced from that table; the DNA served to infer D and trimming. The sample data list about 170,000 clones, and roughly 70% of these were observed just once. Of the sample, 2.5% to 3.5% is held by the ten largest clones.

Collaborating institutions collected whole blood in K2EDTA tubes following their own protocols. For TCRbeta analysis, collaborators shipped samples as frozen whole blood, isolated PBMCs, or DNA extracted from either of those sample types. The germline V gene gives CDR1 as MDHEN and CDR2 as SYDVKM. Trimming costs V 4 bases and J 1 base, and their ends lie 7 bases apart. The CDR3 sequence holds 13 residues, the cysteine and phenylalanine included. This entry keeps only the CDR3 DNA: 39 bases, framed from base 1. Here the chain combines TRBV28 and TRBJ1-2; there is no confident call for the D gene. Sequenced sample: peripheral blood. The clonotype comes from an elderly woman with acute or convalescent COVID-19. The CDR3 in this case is CASSWARNYGYTF. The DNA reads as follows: TGTGCCAGCAGTTGGGCCCGTAACTATGGCTACACCTTC.